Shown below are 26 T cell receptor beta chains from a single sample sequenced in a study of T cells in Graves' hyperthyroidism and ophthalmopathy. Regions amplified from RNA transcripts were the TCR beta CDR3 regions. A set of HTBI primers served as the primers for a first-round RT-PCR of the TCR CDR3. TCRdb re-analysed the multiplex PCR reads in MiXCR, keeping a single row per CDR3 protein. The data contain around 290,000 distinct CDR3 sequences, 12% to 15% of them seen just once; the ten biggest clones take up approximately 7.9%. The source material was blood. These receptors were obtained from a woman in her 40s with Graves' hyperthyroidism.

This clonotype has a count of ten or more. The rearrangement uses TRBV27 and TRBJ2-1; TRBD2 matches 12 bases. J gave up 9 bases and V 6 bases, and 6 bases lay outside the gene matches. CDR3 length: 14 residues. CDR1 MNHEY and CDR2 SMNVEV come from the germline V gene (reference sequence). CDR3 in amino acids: CASSLTSGSPEQFF. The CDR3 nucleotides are TGTGCCAGCAGCCTGACTAGCGGGAGTCCTGAGCAGTTCTTC.

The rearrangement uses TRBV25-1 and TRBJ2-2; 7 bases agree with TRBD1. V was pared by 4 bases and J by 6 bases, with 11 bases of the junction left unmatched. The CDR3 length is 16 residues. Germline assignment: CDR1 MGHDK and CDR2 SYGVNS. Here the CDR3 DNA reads TGTGCCAGCAGTGTAGGCAGACAGGGCAGGTCCGGGGAGCTGTTTTTT. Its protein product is CASSVGRQGRSGELFF.

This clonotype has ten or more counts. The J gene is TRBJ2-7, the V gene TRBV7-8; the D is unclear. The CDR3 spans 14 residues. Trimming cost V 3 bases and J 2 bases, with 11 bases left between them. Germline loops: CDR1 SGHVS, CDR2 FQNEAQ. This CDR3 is CASSFLANTYEQYF. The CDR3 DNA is TGTGCCAGCAGCTTTCTTGCTAACACCTACGAGCAGTACTTC.

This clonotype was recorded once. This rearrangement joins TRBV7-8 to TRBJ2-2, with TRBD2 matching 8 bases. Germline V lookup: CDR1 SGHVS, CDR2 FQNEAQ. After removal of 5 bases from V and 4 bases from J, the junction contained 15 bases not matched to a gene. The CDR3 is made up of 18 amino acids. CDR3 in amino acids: CASSARGGRKFGTGELFF. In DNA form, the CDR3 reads TGTGCCAGCAGCGCACGCGGGGGGCGGAAGTTCGGCACCGGGGAGCTGTTTTTT. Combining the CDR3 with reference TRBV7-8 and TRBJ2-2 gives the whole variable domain GAGVSQSPRYKVAKRGQDVALRCDPISGHVSLFWYQQALGQGPEFLTYFQNEAQLDKSGLPSDRFFAERPEGSVSTLKIQRTQQEDSAVYLCASSARGGRKFGTGELFFGEGSRLTVL.

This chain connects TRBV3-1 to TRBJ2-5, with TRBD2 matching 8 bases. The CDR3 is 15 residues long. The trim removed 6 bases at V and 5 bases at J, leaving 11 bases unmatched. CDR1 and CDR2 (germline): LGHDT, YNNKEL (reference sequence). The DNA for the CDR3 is TGTGCCAGCAGATTAGAGCGGGAGCTTCGGGAGACCCAGTACTTC. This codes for CASRLERELRETQYF.

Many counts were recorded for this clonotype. The CDR3 sequence is CSARALAGTDTQYF. The CDR3 nucleotides read TGCAGTGCTAGAGCCCTAGCGGGCACAGATACGCAGTATTTT. J is TRBJ2-3 and V is TRBV20-1, with 7 nucleotides matching TRBD2. Unmatched junction bases numbered 2, after V lost 1 base and J lost 1 base. The CDR3 has 14 amino acids. CDR1 is DFQATT, CDR2 SNEGSKA, per germline (reference sequence).

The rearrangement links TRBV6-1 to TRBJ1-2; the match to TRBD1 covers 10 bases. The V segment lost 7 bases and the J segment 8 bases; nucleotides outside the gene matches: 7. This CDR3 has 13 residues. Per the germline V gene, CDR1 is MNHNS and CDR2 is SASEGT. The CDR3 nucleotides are TGTGCCAGCATTTCGACAGGGGGCGAAGGCTACACCTTC. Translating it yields CASISTGGEGYTF.

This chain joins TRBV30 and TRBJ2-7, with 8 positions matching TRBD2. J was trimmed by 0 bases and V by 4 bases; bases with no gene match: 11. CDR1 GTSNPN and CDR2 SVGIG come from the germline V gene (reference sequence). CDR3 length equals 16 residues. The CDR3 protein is CAWTLGGTRSSYEQYF. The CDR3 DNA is TGTGCCTGGACCCTTGGGGGGACTAGAAGCTCCTACGAGCAGTACTTC.

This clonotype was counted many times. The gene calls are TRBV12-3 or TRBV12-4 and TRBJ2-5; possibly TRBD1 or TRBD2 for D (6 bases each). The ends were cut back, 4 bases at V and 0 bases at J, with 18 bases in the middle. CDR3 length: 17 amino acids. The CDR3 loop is CASSSLGGGGNQETQYF. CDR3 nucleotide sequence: TGTGCCAGCAGTTCTCTAGGTGGAGGGGGGAACCAAGAGACCCAGTACTTC.

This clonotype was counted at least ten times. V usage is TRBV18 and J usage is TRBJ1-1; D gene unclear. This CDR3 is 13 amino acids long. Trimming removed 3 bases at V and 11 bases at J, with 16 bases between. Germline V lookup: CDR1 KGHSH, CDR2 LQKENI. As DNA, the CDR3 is TGTGCCAGCTCACCGTCGGATTCCCGGGTGGCTTTCTTT. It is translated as CASSPSDSRVAFF.

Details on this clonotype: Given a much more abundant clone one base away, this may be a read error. CDR3 in amino acids: CASSFQDTNYGCTF. In DNA form, the CDR3 reads TGTGCCAGCAGCTTCCAGGATACTAACTATGGCTGCACCTTC. This sequence joins TRBV7-9 and TRBJ1-2; D unresolved. This CDR3 has 14 residues. The germline gives CDR1 SEHNR, CDR2 FQNEAQ (reference sequence).

CDR3 sequence (DNA): TGTGCCACCAGCCTTATTGGTGCTAATGAAAAACTGTTTTTT. Translating it yields CATSLIGANEKLFF. The rearrangement links TRBV15 to TRBJ1-4; D is unresolved. Trimming removed 5 bases at V and 3 bases at J, with 10 bases between. There are 14 residues in the CDR3. Germline V gene lookup returns CDR1 LNHNV and CDR2 YYDKDF (reference sequence).

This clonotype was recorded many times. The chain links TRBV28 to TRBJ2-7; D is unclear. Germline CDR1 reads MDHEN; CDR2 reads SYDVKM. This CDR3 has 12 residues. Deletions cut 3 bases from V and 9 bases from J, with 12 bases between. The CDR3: CASSFPRRPQYF. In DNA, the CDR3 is TGTGCCAGCAGTTTCCCGCGCAGGCCGCAGTACTTC.

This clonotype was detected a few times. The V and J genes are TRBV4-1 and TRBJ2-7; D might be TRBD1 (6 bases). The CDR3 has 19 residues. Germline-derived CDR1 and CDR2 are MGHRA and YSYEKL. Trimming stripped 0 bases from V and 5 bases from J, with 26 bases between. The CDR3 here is CASSQEGDPYRDLRDEQYF. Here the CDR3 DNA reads TGCGCCAGCAGCCAAGAGGGGGACCCATACAGGGACCTCCGGGACGAGCAGTACTTC.

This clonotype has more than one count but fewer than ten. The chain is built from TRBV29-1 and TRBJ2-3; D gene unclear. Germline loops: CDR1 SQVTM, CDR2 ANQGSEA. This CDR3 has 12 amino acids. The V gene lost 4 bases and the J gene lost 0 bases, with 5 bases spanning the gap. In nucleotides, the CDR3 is TGCAGCGTTGCGGTCAGCACAGATACGCAGTATTTT. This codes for CSVAVSTDTQYF.

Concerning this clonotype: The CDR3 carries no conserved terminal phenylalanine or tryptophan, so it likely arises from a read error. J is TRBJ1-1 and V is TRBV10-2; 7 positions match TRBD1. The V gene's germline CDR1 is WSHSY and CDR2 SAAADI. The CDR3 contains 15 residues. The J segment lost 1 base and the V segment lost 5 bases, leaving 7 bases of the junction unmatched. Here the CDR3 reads CASSITQGPNTEAFS. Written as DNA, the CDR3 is TGCGCCAGCAGTATTACACAGGGGCCGAACACTGAAGCTTTCTCT.

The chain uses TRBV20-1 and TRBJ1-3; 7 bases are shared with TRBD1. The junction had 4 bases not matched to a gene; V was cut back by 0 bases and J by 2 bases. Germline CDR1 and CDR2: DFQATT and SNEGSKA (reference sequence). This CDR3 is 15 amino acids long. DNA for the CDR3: TGCAGTGCTAGAGACCCCGGGACAGCTGGAAACACCATATATTTT. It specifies CSARDPGTAGNTIYF.

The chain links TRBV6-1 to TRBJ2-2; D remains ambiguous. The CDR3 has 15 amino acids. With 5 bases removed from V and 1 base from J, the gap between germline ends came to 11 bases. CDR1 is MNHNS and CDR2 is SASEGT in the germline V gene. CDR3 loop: CASSYPAENTGELFF. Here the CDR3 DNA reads TGTGCCAGCAGTTATCCGGCAGAGAACACCGGGGAGCTGTTTTTT.

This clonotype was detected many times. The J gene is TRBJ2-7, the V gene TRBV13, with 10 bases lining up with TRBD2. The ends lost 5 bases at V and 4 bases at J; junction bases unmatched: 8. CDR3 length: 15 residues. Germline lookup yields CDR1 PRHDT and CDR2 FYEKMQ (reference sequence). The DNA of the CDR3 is TGTGCCAGCAGCGAAAGGACTAGCGGTGGATACGAGCAGTACTTC. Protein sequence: CASSERTSGGYEQYF.

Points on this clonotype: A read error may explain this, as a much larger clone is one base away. This chain's CDR3 is CASGWGGTQETQYF. DNA for the CDR3: TGTGCCAGCGGTTGGGGCGGGACCCAAGAGACCCAGTACTTC. The chain is built from TRBV13 and TRBJ2-5; D possibly corresponds to TRBD2 (6 bases). Trimming removed 8 bases from V and 1 base from J, with 14 bases in between. This CDR3 spans 14 amino acids. The germline V gene encodes CDR1 PRHDT and CDR2 FYEKMQ (reference sequence). Full variable domain (rest looked up from reference TRBV13 and TRBJ2-5): AAGVIQSPRHLIKEKRETATLKCYPIPRHDTVYWYQQGPGQDPQFLISFYEKMQSDKGSIPDRFSAQQFSDYHSELNMSSLELGDSALYFCASGWGGTQETQYFGPGTRLLVL.

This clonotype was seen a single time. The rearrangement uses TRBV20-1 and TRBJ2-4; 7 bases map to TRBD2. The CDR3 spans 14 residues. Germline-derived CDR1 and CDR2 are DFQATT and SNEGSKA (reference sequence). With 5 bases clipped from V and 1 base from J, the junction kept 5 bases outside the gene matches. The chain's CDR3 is CSAGGRFAKNIQYF. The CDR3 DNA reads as TGCAGTGCTGGCGGGAGATTCGCCAAAAACATTCAGTACTTC.

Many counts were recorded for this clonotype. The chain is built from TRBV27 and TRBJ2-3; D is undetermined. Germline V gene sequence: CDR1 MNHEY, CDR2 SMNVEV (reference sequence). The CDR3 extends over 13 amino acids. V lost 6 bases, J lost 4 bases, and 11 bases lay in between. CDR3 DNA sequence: TGTGCCAGCAGGTTCTCCCGCGCAGATACGCAGTATTTT. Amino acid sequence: CASRFSRADTQYF.

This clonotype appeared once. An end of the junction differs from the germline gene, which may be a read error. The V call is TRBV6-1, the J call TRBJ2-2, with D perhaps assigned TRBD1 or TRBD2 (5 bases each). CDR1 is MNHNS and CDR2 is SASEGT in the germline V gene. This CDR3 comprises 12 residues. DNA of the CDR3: TGTGCCAGCAGCCTGGGGACCGGGGAGCCGTTTTTT. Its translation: CASSLGTGEPFF.

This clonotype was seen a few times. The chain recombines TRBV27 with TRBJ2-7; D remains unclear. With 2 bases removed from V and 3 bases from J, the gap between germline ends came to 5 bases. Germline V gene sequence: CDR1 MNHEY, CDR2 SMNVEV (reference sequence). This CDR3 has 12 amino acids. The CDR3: CASSLPHYEQYF. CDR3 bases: TGTGCCAGCAGTTTACCTCACTACGAGCAGTACTTC.

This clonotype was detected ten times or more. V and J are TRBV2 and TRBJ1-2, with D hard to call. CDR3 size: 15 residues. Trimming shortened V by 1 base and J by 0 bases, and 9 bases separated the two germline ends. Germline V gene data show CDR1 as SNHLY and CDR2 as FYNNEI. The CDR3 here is CASSEGSAANYGYTF. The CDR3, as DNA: TGTGCCAGCAGTGAAGGATCCGCCGCTAACTATGGCTACACCTTC.

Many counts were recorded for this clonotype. CDR3 residues: CASSLGGPGTSGSYEQYF. CDR3 DNA: TGTGCCAGCAGTTTAGGGGGCCCCGGGACTAGCGGATCTTACGAGCAGTACTTC. The chain carries TRBV12-3 or TRBV12-4 and TRBJ2-7, with 11 positions matching TRBD2. V gave up 1 base and J gave up 4 bases; unmatched junction bases: 12. The CDR3 contains 18 residues.